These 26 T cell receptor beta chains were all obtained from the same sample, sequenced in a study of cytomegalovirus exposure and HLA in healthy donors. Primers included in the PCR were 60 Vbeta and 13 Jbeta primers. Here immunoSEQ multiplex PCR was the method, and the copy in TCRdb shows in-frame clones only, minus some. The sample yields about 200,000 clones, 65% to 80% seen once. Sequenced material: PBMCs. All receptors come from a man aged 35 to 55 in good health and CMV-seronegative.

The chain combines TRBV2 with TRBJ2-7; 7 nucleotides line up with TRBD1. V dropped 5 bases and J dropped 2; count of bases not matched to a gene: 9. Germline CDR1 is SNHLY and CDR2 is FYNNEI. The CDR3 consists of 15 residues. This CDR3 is CASSQQGVLTYEQYF. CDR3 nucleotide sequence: TGTGCCAGCAGTCAGCAGGGGGTTTTAACCTACGAGCAGTACTTC.

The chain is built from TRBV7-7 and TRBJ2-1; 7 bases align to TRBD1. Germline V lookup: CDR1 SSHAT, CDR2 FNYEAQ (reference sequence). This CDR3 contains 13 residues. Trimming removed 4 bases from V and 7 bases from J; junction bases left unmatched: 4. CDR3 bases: TGTGCCAGCAGCTCGGACAGGTTTAATGAGCAGTTCTTC. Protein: CASSSDRFNEQFF.

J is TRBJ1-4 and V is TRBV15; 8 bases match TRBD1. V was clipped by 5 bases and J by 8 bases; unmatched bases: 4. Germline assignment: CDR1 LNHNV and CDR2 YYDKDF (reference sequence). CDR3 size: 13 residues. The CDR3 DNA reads TGTGCCACCAGCCGACAGGGGAACGAAAAACTGTTTTTT. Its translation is CATSRQGNEKLFF.

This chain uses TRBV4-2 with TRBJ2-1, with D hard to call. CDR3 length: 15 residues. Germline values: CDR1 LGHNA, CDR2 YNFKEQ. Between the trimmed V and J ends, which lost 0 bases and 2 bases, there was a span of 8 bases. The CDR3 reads CASSQDYRAYNEQFF. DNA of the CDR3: TGTGCCAGCAGCCAAGATTATCGGGCCTACAATGAGCAGTTCTTC.

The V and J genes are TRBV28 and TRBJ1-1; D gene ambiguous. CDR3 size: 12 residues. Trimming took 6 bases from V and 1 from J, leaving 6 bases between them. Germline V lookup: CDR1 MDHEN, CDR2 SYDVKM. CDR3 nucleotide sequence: TGTGCCAGCAGATTCAGGAACACTGAAGCTTTCTTT. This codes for CASRFRNTEAFF.

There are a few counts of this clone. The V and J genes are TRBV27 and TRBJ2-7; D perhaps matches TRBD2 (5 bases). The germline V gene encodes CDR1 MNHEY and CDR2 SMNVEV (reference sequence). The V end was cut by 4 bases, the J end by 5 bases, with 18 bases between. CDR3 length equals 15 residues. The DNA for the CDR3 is TGTGCCAGCAGTTCCCGTTCTGGAGGTGCGGACGAGCAGTACTTC. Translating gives CASSSRSGGADEQYF.

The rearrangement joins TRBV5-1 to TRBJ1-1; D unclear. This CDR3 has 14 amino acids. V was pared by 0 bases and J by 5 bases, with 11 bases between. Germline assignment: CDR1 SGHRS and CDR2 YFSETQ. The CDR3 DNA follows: TGCGCCAGCAGCTTGGGTCTCGGGGAAACTGAAGCTTTCTTT. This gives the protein CASSLGLGETEAFF.

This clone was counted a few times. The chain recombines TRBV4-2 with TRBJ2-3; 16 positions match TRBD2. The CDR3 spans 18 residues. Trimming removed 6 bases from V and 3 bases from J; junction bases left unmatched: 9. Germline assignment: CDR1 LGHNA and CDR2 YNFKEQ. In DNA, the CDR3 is TGTGCCAGCAGTCCGGGACTAGCGGGGGGGCCATCGACAGATACGCAGTATTTT. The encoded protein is CASSPGLAGGPSTDTQYF.

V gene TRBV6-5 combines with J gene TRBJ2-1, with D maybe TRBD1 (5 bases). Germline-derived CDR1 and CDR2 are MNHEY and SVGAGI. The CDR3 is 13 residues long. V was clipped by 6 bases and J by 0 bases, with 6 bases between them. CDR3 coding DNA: TGTGCCAGCAGGCAGGGCTCCTACAATGAGCAGTTCTTC. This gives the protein CASRQGSYNEQFF.

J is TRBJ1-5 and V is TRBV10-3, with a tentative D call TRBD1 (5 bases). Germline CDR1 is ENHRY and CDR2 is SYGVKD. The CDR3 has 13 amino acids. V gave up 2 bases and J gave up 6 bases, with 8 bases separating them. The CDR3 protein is CAISEGGIQPQHF. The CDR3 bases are TGTGCCATCAGTGAGGGGGGGATTCAGCCCCAGCATTTT.

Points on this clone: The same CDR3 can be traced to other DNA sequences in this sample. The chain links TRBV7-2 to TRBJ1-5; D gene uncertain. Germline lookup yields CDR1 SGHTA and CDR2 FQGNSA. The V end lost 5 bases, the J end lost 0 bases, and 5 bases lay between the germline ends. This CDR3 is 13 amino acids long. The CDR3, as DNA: TGTGCCAGCAGCCCGTATAGCAATCAGCCCCAGCATTTT. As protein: CASSPYSNQPQHF.

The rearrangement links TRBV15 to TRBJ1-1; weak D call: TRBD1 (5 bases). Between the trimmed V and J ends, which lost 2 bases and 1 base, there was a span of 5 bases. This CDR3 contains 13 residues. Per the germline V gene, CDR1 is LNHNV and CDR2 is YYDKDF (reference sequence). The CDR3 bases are TGTGCCACCAGCAGACAGGGGAACACTGAAGCTTTCTTT. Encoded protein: CATSRQGNTEAFF.

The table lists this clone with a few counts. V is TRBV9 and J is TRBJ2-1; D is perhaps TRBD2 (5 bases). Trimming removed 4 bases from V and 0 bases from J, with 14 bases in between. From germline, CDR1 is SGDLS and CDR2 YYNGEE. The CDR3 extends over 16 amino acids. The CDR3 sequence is CASSPHRTGSYNEQFF. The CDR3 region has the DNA TGTGCCAGCAGCCCACACCGGACTGGCTCCTACAATGAGCAGTTCTTC.

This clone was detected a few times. The CDR3 bases are TGCAGCGTTACCGGGACTAGCGGCTTCACAGATACGCAGTATTTT. This gives the protein CSVTGTSGFTDTQYF. The chain couples TRBV29-1 to TRBJ2-3; 11 bases match TRBD2. The V gene's germline CDR1 is SQVTM and CDR2 ANQGSEA. CDR3 length: 15 residues. J lost 2 bases, V lost 5 bases, and 6 bases had no gene match.

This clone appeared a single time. This CDR3 reads CASSVVGQNTRPNEQFF. Here the CDR3 DNA reads TGTGCCAGCAGCGTAGTAGGCCAGAATACGAGGCCGAATGAGCAGTTCTTC. The chain recombines TRBV9 with TRBJ2-1; the D is unclear. The CDR3 runs to 17 residues. Trimming took 0 bases from V and 7 from J, leaving 20 bases between them. The germline gives CDR1 SGDLS, CDR2 YYNGEE.

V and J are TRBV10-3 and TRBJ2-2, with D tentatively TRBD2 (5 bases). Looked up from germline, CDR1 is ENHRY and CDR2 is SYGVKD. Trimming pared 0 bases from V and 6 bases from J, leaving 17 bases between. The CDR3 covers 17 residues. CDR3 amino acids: CAISESNPASGAGELFF. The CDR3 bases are TGTGCCATCAGTGAGTCGAATCCCGCCTCCGGGGCCGGGGAGCTGTTTTTT.

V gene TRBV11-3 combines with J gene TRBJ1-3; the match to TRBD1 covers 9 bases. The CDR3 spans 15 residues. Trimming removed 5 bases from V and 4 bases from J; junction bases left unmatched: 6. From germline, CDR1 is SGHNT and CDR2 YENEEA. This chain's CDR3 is CASSPQGAEGNTIYF. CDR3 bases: TGTGCCAGCAGCCCACAGGGGGCGGAAGGAAACACCATATATTTT.

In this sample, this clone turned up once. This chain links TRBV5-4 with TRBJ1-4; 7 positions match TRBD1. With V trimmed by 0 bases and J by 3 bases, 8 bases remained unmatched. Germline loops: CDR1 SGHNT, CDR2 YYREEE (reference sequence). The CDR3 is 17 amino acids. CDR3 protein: CASSLGKGAYANEKLFF. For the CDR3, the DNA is TGTGCCAGCAGCTTGGGAAAGGGGGCGTATGCTAATGAAAAACTGTTTTTT.

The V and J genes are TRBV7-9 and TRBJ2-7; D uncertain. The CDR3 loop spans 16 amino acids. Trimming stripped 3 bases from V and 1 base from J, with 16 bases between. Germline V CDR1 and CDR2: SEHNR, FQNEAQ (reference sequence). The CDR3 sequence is CASSFTFESASYEQYF. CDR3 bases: TGTGCCAGCAGCTTTACCTTCGAGAGCGCGTCCTACGAGCAGTACTTC.

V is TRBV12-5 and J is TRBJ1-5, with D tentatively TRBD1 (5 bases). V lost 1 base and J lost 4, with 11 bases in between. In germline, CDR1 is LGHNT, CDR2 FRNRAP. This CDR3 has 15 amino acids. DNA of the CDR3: TGTGCTAGTGGTTTGGACAGGAACATTAATCAGCCCCAGCATTTT. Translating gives CASGLDRNINQPQHF.

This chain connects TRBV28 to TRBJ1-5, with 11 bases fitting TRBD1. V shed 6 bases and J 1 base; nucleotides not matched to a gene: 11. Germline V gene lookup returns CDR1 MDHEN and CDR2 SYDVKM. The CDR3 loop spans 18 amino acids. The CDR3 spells CASSAPGQGVGSNQPQHF. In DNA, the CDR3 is TGTGCCAGCAGCGCACCGGGACAGGGGGTTGGAAGCAATCAGCCCCAGCATTTT.

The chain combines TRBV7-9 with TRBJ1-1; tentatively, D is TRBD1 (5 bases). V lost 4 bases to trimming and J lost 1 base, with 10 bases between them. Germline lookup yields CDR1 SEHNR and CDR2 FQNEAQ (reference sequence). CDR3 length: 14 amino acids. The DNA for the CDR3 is TGTGCCAGCAGCTCCCAAACAGGGAACACTGAAGCTTTCTTT. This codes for CASSSQTGNTEAFF.

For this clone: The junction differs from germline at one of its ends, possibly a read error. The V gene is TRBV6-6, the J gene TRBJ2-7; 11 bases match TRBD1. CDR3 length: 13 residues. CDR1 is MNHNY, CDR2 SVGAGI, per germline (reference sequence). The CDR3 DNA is TGTGCCAGCAGTTACTCGAAAGACGGGACAGGGGGATTC. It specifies CASSYSKDGTGGF.

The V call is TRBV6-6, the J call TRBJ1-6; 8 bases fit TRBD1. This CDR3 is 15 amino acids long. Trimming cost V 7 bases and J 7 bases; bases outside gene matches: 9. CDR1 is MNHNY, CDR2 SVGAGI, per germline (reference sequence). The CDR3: CASTDRTGTNSPLHF. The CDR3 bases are TGTGCCAGCACTGACAGGACAGGGACGAATTCACCCCTCCACTTT.

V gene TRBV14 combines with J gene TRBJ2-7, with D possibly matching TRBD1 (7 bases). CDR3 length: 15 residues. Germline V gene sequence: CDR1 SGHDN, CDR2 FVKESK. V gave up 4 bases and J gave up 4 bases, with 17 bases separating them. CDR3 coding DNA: TGTGCCAGCAGCCCCTACCGCGGGACAGCTTACGAGCAGTACTTC. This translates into CASSPYRGTAYEQYF.

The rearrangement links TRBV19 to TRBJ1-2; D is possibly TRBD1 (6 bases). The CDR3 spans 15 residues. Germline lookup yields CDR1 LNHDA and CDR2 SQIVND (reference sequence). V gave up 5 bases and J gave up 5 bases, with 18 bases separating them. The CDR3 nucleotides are TGTGCCAGTAGTCCGACAGGTACCCTGGGGTATGGCTACACCTTC. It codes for CASSPTGTLGYGYTF.